This entry features one TCR beta chain sequence. The antigen remains undetermined. V was trimmed by 10 bases and J by 4 bases, leaving 25 bases between them. CDR3 size: 16 residues. CDR1 is MNHEY, CDR2 SMNVEV, per germline (reference sequence). Running of the assay took place at deep level. Only in-frame clones appear in the TCRdb table, and some are missing; sequencing was by immunoSEQ multiplex PCR. The sample has over 2,000,000 clones; around 93% are singletons. Terminally differentiated effector memory CD45RA+ cells were left out of the naive CD8 fraction, which was CD45RO-negative and positively selected for CCR7. The entry originates in a study of shared clonotypes between healthy human individuals. Broader study findings: Naive subsets usually exceeded memory subsets in estimated richness. Sorted-subset sequencing, rarefaction showed, was incomplete despite large depth. Generation of non-shared clonotypes was less probable than generation of clonotypes shared by all four donors.

V gene TRBV27 combines with J gene TRBJ2-5; D is perhaps TRBD1 or TRBD2 (6 bases each). The origin of this receptor is a man between 18 and 35 years old in good health. Some clones in this sample may be carry-over from other donors' samples. Sequenced material: naive CD8+ T cells from PBMCs. The chain's CDR3 is CATFPLGGAPGETQYF. Written as DNA, the CDR3 is TGTGCCACCTTCCCCCTCGGGGGCGCCCCCGGAGAGACCCAGTACTTC.